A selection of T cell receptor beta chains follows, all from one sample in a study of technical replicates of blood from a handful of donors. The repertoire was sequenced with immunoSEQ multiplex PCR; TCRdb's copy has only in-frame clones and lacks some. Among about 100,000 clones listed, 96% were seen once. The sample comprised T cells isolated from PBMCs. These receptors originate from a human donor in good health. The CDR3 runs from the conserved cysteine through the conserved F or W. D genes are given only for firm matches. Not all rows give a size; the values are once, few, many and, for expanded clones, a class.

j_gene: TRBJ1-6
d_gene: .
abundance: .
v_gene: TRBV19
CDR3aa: CASRVSTSYNSPLHF
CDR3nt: TGTGCCAGTAGGGTGAGCACCTCCTATAATTCACCCCTCCACTTT

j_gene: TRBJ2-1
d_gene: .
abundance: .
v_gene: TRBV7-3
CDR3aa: CASSREPGVYNEQFF
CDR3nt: TGTGCCAGCAGCCGGGAGCCGGGAGTCTACAATGAGCAGTTCTTC

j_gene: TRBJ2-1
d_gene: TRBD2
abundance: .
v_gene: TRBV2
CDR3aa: CASRLTSGTYNEQFF
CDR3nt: TGTGCCAGCAGGTTGACTAGCGGGACTTACAATGAGCAGTTCTTC

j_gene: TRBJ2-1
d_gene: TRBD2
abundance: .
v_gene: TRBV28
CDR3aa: CASSLRSGDYNEQFF
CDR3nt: TGTGCCAGCAGTTTACGTAGCGGGGATTACAATGAGCAGTTCTTC

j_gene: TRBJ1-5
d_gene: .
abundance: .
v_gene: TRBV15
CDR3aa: CATSRDIGDQPQHF
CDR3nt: TGTGCCACCAGCAGAGATATAGGAGATCAGCCCCAGCATTTT

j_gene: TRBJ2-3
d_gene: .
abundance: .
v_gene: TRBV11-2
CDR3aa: CASSHSHRGLATDTQYF
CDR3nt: TGTGCCAGCAGCCACTCCCACAGGGGACTTGCCACAGATACGCAGTATTTT

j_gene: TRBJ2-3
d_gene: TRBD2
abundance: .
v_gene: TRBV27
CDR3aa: CASHRLALADTDTQYF
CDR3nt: TGTGCCAGCCACCGTCTTGCACTAGCGGACACAGATACGCAGTATTTT

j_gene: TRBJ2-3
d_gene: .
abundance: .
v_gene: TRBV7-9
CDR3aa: CASSLSGSADTQYF
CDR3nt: TGTGCCAGCAGCTTAAGTGGGAGCGCAGATACGCAGTATTTT

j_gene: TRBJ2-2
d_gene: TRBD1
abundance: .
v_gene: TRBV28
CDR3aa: CASSPLVRQGRTGELFF
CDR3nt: TGTGCCAGCAGTCCCCTAGTTCGACAGGGAAGAACCGGGGAGCTGTTTTTT

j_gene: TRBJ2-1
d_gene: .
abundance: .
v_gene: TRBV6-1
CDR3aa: CASRPEDNEQFF
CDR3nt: TGTGCCAGCAGGCCGGAGGACAATGAGCAGTTCTTC

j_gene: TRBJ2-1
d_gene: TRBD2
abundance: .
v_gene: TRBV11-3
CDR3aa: CASSFTLAPVLSYNEQFF
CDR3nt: TGTGCCAGCAGCTTTACACTAGCGCCCGTCCTGTCCTACAATGAGCAGTTCTTC

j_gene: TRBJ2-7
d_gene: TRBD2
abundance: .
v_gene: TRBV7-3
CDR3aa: CASSLGGGLGFEQYF
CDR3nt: TGTGCCAGCAGCCTTGGGGGGGGATTAGGGTTTGAGCAGTACTTC

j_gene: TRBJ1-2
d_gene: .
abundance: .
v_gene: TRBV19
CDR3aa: CASKDTYGYTF
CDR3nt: TGTGCCAGTAAGGACACCTATGGCTACACCTTC

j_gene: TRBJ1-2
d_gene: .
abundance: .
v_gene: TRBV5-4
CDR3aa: CASSLDGYGYTF
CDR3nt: TGTGCCAGCAGCTTGGACGGCTATGGCTACACCTTC

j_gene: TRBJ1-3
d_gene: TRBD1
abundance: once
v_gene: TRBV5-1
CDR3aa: CASSLAFSGQGAYTIYF
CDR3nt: TGCGCCAGCAGCTTGGCCTTTTCCGGACAGGGGGCATACACCATATATTTT

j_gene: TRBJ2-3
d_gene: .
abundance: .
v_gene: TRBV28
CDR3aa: CASSQDINTDTQYF
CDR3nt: TGTGCCAGCAGTCAGGACATAAACACAGATACGCAGTATTTT

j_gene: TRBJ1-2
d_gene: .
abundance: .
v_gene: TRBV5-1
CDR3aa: CASSLSAGAGGYTF
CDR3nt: TGCGCCAGCAGCTTGTCCGCGGGGGCCGGTGGCTACACCTTC

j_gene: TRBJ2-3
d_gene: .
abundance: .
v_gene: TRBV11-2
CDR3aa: CASSRLADTQYF
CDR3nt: TGTGCCAGCAGCCGTTTAGCAGATACGCAGTATTTT

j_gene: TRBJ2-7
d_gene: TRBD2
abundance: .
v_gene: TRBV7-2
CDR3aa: CASSLKGLAGVAAYEQYF
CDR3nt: TGTGCCAGCAGCTTAAAGGGACTAGCGGGGGTAGCCGCCTACGAGCAGTACTTC

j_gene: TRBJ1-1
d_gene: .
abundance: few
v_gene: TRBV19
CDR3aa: CASSTTWEGTTEAFF
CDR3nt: TGTGCCAGTAGTACCACTTGGGAGGGGACCACTGAAGCTTTCTTT

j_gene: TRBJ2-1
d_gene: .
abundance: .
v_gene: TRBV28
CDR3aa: CASSTSWNEQFF
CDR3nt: TGTGCCAGCAGTACTAGCTGGAATGAGCAGTTCTTC

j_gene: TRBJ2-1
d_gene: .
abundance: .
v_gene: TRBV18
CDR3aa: CASSPGLSSYNEQFF
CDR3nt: TGTGCCAGCTCACCGGGGCTGAGCTCCTACAATGAGCAGTTCTTC

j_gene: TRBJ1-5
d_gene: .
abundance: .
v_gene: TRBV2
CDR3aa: CASKIEGGFSNQPQHF
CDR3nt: TGTGCCAGCAAGATCGAGGGTGGCTTTAGCAATCAGCCCCAGCATTTT

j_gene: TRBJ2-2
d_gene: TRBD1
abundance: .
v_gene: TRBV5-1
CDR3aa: CASSLGDTRQGAGELFF
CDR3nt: TGCGCCAGCAGCTTGGGCGATACTCGACAGGGGGCCGGGGAGCTGTTTTTT

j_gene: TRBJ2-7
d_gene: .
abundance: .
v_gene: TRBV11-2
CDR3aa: CASSLGLGGGIGGYEQYF
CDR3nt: TGTGCCAGCAGCTTAGGACTTGGCGGGGGCATCGGAGGCTACGAGCAGTACTTC

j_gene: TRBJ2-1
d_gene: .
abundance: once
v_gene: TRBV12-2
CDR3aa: CASRLEGWAGFEQFF
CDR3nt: TGTGCAAGTCGCTTAGAGGGTTGGGCGGGTTTTGAGCAGTTCTTC

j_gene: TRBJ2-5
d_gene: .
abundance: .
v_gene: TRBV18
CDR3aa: CASSLTEQGGETQYF
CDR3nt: TGTGCCAGCTCACTTACGGAACAGGGAGGGGAGACCCAGTACTTC

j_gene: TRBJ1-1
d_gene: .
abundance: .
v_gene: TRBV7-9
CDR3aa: CASSLVTNSGAFF
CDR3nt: TGTGCCAGCAGCTTGGTCACGAACTCAGGGGCTTTCTTT

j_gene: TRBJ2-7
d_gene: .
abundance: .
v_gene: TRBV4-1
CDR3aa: CASSQQGRPSNEQYF
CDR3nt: TGCGCCAGCAGCCAGCAAGGGAGGCCGTCCAACGAGCAGTACTTC

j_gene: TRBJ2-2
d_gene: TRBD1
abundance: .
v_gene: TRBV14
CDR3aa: CASSQVGQGNTGELFF
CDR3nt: TGTGCCAGCAGCCAAGTCGGACAGGGAAACACCGGGGAGCTGTTTTTT

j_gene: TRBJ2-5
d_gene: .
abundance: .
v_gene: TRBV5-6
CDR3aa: CASSFERGETQYF
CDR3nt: TGTGCCAGCAGCTTTGAGAGGGGGGAGACCCAGTACTTC

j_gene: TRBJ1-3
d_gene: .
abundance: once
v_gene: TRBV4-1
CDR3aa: CASSQVMGLGNTIYF
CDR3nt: TGCGCCAGCAGCCAAGTTATGGGGCTTGGAAACACCATATATTTT

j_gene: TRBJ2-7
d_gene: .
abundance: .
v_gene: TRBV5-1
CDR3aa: CASSLEAALGEQYF
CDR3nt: TGCGCCAGCAGCTTGGAGGCAGCGTTGGGCGAGCAGTACTTC

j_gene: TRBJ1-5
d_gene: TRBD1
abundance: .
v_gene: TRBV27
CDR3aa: CASRQGGLYSNQPQHF
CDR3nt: TGTGCCAGCAGGCAAGGGGGCCTTTATAGCAATCAGCCCCAGCATTTT

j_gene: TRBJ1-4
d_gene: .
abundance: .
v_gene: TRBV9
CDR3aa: CASSVGQQINEKLFF
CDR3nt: TGTGCCAGCAGCGTAGGCCAACAGATTAATGAAAAACTGTTTTTT

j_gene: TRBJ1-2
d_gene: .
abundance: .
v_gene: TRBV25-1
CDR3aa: CASSEYWGKGYTF
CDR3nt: TGTGCCAGCAGTGAATACTGGGGCAAGGGCTACACCTTC

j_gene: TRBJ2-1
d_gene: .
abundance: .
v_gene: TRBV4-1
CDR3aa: CASSQVWAPPDNEQFF
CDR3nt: TGCGCCAGCAGCCAAGTATGGGCACCCCCGGACAATGAGCAGTTCTTC

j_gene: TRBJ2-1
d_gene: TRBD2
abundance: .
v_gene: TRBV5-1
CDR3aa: CASRSTTSHNEQFF
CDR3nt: TGCGCCAGCAGGTCAACGACTAGCCACAATGAGCAGTTCTTC

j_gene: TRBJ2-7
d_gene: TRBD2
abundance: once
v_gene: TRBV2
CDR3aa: CASSEALLAGGPEQYF
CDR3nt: TGTGCCAGCAGTGAAGCGCTTCTAGCGGGAGGACCCGAGCAGTACTTC

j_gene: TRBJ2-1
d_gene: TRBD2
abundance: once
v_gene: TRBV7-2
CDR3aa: CASRRSGSVYNEQFF
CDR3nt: TGTGCCAGCAGAAGAAGCGGGAGCGTCTACAATGAGCAGTTCTTC

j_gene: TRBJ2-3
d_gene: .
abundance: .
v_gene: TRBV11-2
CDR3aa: CASSLAWGDTDTQYF
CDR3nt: TGTGCCAGCAGCTTAGCATGGGGGGACACAGATACGCAGTATTTT

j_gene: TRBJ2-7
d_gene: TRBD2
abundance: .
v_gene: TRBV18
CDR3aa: CASSPGLADSYEQYF
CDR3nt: TGTGCCAGCTCACCCGGGCTAGCGGACTCCTACGAGCAGTACTTC

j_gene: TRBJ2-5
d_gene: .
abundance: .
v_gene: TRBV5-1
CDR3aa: CASSLRGSGETQYF
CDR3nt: TGCGCCAGCAGCCTAAGGGGATCTGGAGAGACCCAGTACTTC

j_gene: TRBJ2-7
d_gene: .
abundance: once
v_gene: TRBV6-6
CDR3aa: CASSYSYQRQDYEQYF
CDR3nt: TGTGCCAGCAGTTACTCGTATCAAAGACAGGACTACGAGCAGTACTTC

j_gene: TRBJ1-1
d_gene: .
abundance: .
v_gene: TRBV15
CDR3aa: CATSREQEPLF
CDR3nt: TGTGCCACCAGCAGGGAACAGGAGCCGCTCTTT

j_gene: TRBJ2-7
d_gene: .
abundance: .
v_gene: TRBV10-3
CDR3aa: CAITPTGSYEQYF
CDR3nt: TGTGCCATCACCCCTACAGGGTCCTACGAGCAGTACTTC

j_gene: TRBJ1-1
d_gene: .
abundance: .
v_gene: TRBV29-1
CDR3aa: CSVVPRTNTEAFF
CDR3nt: TGCAGCGTTGTCCCCCGGACTAACACTGAAGCTTTCTTT

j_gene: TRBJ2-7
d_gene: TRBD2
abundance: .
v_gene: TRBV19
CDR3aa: CASSRTSGAYEQYF
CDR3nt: TGTGCCAGTAGTAGGACTAGCGGGGCCTACGAGCAGTACTTC

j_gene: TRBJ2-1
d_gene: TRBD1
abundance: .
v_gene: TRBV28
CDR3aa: CASRNFLRTGGRRTVF
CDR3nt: TGTGCCAGCAGAAACTTCCTCAGGACAGGGGGCCGCCGAACGGTCTTC

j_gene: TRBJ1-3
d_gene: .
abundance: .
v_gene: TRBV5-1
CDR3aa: CASSALTGAGNTIYF
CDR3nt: TGCGCCAGCAGCGCCCTGACAGGTGCTGGAAACACCATATATTTT

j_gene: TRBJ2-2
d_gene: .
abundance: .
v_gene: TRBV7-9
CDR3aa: CASSLAEGPGELFF
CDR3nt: TGTGCCAGCAGCTTAGCCGAGGGTCCCGGGGAGCTGTTTTTT

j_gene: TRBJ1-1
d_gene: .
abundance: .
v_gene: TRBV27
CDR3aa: CASSFGGPATEAFF
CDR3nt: TGTGCCAGCAGTTTCGGGGGGCCGGCCACTGAAGCTTTCTTT

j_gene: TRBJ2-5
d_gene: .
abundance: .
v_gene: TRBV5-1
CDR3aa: CASSLAGVTETQYF
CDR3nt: TGCGCCAGCAGCTTGGCCGGGGTCACGGAGACCCAGTACTTC

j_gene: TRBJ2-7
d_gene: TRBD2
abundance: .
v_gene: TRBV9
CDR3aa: CASSVGLAGNYEQYF
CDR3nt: TGTGCCAGCAGCGTAGGACTAGCGGGAAACTACGAGCAGTACTTC

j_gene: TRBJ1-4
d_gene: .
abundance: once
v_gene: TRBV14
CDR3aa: CASKRQLNEKLFF
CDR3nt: TGTGCCAGCAAGAGGCAGCTTAATGAAAAACTGTTTTTT

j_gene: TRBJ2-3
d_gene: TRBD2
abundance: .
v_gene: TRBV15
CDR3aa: CATSRGTSGSTTDTQYF
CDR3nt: TGTGCCACCAGCAGAGGGACTAGCGGGAGTACAACAGATACGCAGTATTTT

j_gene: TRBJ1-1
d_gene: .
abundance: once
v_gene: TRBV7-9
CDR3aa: CASSSPSGEEAFF
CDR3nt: TGTGCCAGCAGCTCCCCCTCTGGAGAAGAAGCTTTCTTT

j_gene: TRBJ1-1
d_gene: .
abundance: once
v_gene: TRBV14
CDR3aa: CASSQTRGYTEAFF
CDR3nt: TGTGCCAGCAGCCAGACCAGGGGATACACTGAAGCTTTCTTT

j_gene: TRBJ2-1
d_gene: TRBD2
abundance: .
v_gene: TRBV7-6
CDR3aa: CASTVLAGAYNEQFF
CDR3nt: TGTGCCAGCACCGTTCTAGCGGGGGCCTACAATGAGCAGTTCTTC